The rows below give T cell receptor beta chains drawn from one sample of a study of blood T cells in healthy people across ages. TCRdb recomputed calls from the 5' RACE reads with MiXCR, one row per CDR3 protein. The sample comprises approximately 1.5 million distinct CDR3 sequences, about 32% of which are singletons, and 10% to 12% rests with the top ten. Sample: blood. Every receptor here comes from a woman aged 25 to 39 in good health. CDR3s include the opening cysteine and the closing phenylalanine or tryptophan. The order of the fields is D gene, J gene, V gene, clone size, CDR3 DNA, CDR3 protein. A D gene is named only where the DNA matches it firmly. The size field is filled for only some rows; it gives once, few, many or a size class.

NA,TRBJ1-2,TRBV12-3/TRBV12-4,NA,TGTGCCAGCAGTCTCAGGGTCGGGGGCTATGGCTACACCTTC,CASSLRVGGYGYTF
NA,TRBJ1-2,TRBV19,NA,TGTGCCAGTAGTACCTCGGAGGGCCTCCCCTATGGCTACACCTTC,CASSTSEGLPYGYTF
TRBD2,TRBJ2-4,TRBV5-1,few,TGCGCCAGCAGCTTGGGGACGCTTGACCGGGGGGGGCAGTACTTC,CASSLGTLDRGGQYF
TRBD1,TRBJ2-6,TRBV5-1,NA,TGCGCCAGCAGCAAGGGGGCGGTCGGGGCCAACGTCCTGACTTTC,CASSKGAVGANVLTF
TRBD2,TRBJ2-1,TRBV28,NA,TGTGCCAGCAGGATGACTAGCGGCGAATACAGTGAGCAGTTCTTC,CASRMTSGEYSEQFF
NA,TRBJ2-5,TRBV27,NA,TGTGCCAGCAGTGTCGCCGGTATCGGGGAGACCCAGTACTTC,CASSVAGIGETQYF
NA,TRBJ1-5,TRBV20-1,few,TGCAGTGCTAGGGGCCGGAGCAATCAGCCCCAGCATTTT,CSARGRSNQPQHF
NA,TRBJ2-5,TRBV13,NA,TGTGCCAGCAGCGCCAATGGCGGGGCCCAAGAGACCCAGTACTTC,CASSANGGAQETQYF
NA,TRBJ1-1,TRBV3-1,few,TGTGCCAGCAGCCAACAACAAGGTATAATTGGTACTGAAGCTTTCTTT,CASSQQQGIIGTEAFF
NA,TRBJ2-6,TRBV19,NA,TGTGTCAGTAATCCCTCTGGGGCCAACGTCCTGACTTTC,CVSNPSGANVLTF
NA,TRBJ2-7,TRBV5-4,NA,TGTGCCAGCAGTCGGCAGACTAACGGAATCTACGAGCAGTACTTC,CASSRQTNGIYEQYF
NA,TRBJ2-3,TRBV7-2,few,TGTGCCAGCAGCTGGGGGTCTAAAAATAGCACAGATACGCAGTATTTT,CASSWGSKNSTDTQYF
NA,TRBJ1-5,TRBV28,NA,TGTGCCAGCAGTATCCCAGGGCAGCCCCAGCATTTT,CASSIPGQPQHF
NA,TRBJ2-1,TRBV4-2,NA,TGTGCCAGCAGCCCAGGGGGCGGGAGCAATGAGCAGTTCTTC,CASSPGGGSNEQFF
TRBD1,TRBJ1-5,TRBV4-1,NA,TGCGCCAGCAGCCAGGCCGAGGGGGCGAGCAATCAGCCCCAGCATTTT,CASSQAEGASNQPQHF
NA,TRBJ2-7,TRBV7-3,few,TGTGCCAGCAGCTTAAATGCGGGGCGCGAGTACGAGCAGTACTTC,CASSLNAGREYEQYF
TRBD2,TRBJ2-4,TRBV5-1,NA,TGCGCCAGCAAATCGGGTAGCGGGAATCCCCAGGAGTACTTC,CASKSGSGNPQEYF
TRBD1,TRBJ2-5,TRBV6-5,NA,TGTGCCAGCAGTCCCGGGACAGGGAGGAGGGAGACCCAGTACTTC,CASSPGTGRRETQYF
NA,TRBJ1-4,TRBV20-1,few,TGCAGTGCTAGAGATGCCGCTGCGGTTATCGAAGGGAGGGGACTGTTTTTT,CSARDAAAVIEGRGLFF
TRBD1,TRBJ2-2,TRBV6-2/TRBV6-3,NA,TGTGCCAGCAGACTGGACAGGGTAGGCGGGGAGCTGTTTTTT,CASRLDRVGGELFF